These T cell receptor beta chains were read from a single sample in a study of blood T cell repertoires in COVID-19. Profiled with immunoSEQ multiplex PCR; TCRdb holds only in-frame clones, not every one. This table has fewer than 250,000 clones, approximately 90% appearing once. Specimen: peripheral blood. Source of these receptors: a man younger than 45 with acute or convalescent COVID-19. Both conserved end residues are part of each CDR3. Fields, in order: D gene, V gene, J gene, clone size, CDR3 DNA, CDR3 protein. The D gene is left open where the match is weak. The size entry is marked missing in some rows and otherwise reads once, few, many or a size class.

D: .; V: TRBV18; J: TRBJ1-1; size: .; DNA: TGTGCCAGCTCATACGGGGAGAACACTGAAGCTTTCTTT; CDR3: CASSYGENTEAFF
D: TRBD1; V: TRBV27; J: TRBJ1-4; size: once; DNA: TGTGCCAGCAGTGGGACAGGGGGCGCGACTAATGAAAAACTGTTTTTT; CDR3: CASSGTGGATNEKLFF
D: .; V: TRBV3-1/TRBV3-2; J: TRBJ1-1; size: .; DNA: TGTGCCAGCAGCCCAAACAGGGTTAACACTGAAGCTTTCTTT; CDR3: CASSPNRVNTEAFF
D: TRBD1; V: TRBV7-9; J: TRBJ1-1; size: .; DNA: TGTGCCAGCAGCGACGACAGGGGTGGATGGGTTGCTTTCTTT; CDR3: CASSDDRGGWVAFF
D: .; V: TRBV28; J: TRBJ1-2; size: .; DNA: TGTGCCAGCAGTGTTACTGCCTATGGCTACACCTTC; CDR3: CASSVTAYGYTF
D: .; V: TRBV7-2; J: TRBJ2-7; size: .; DNA: TGTGCCAGCAGCATAACTAGCTACTACGAGCAGTACTTC; CDR3: CASSITSYYEQYF
D: .; V: TRBV11-2; J: TRBJ1-1; size: once; DNA: TGTGCCAGCAGGGGGGGAACATACACTGAAGCTTTCTTT; CDR3: CASRGGTYTEAFF
D: .; V: TRBV19; J: TRBJ1-5; size: few; DNA: TGTGCCAGTAGTATAAGACAGGCTTTCAATCAGCCCCAGCATTTT; CDR3: CASSIRQAFNQPQHF
D: .; V: TRBV30; J: TRBJ2-5; size: .; DNA: TGTGCCTGGAGACGAGCTCGGGCAGGGGAGACCCAGTACTTC; CDR3: CAWRRARAGETQYF
D: .; V: TRBV5-4; J: TRBJ1-5; size: .; DNA: TGTGCCAGCAGCCTAGGAGATCAGCCCCAGCATTTT; CDR3: CASSLGDQPQHF
D: .; V: TRBV6-5; J: TRBJ2-7; size: .; DNA: TGTGCCAGCAGTTCCACCCCGCAGATACAGTACTTC; CDR3: CASSSTPQIQYF
D: TRBD2; V: TRBV9; J: TRBJ2-2; size: .; DNA: TGTGCCAGCAGCGCACTATCACTAGCGGGACCCGGGGGCGGGGAGCTGTTTTTT; CDR3: CASSALSLAGPGGGELFF
D: .; V: TRBV19; J: TRBJ2-3; size: .; DNA: TGTGCCATCGCGAATGGACTTACGCAGTATTTT; CDR3: CAIANGLTQYF
D: .; V: TRBV6-5; J: TRBJ1-5; size: .; DNA: TGTGCCAGCAGTTATTCACAGAACTTCAATCAGCCCCAGCATTTT; CDR3: CASSYSQNFNQPQHF
D: .; V: TRBV5-1; J: TRBJ1-1; size: .; DNA: TGCGCCAGCAGTAGAACATGGCGGGAGGGCGACACTGAAGCTTTCTTT; CDR3: CASSRTWREGDTEAFF
D: TRBD1; V: TRBV27; J: TRBJ1-1; size: .; DNA: TGTGCCAGCAGCACAGGGGGCTTAAACACTGAAGCTTTCTTT; CDR3: CASSTGGLNTEAFF
D: TRBD1; V: TRBV5-6; J: TRBJ2-7; size: .; DNA: TGTGCCAGCAGGTCCGGGACAGGGGCACCCTACGAGCAGTACTTC; CDR3: CASRSGTGAPYEQYF
D: .; V: TRBV5-1; J: TRBJ1-3; size: .; DNA: TGCGCCAGCAGATTGGAGAGTCCTGGAAACACCATATATTTT; CDR3: CASRLESPGNTIYF
D: .; V: TRBV6-5; J: TRBJ2-3; size: .; DNA: TGTGCCAGCAGTTACTCGGGCAGGGAAGCAGATACGCAGTATTTT; CDR3: CASSYSGREADTQYF
D: TRBD1; V: TRBV15; J: TRBJ1-5; size: .; DNA: TGTGCCACCAGCAGAGATAGGGACAGGGAGGGCAATCAGCCCCAGCATTTT; CDR3: CATSRDRDREGNQPQHF
D: TRBD2; V: TRBV2; J: TRBJ2-1; size: .; DNA: TGTGCCAGCAGTTCAACCCTGACTAGCGCCTACAATGAGCAGTTCTTC; CDR3: CASSSTLTSAYNEQFF
D: .; V: TRBV6-4; J: TRBJ1-2; size: .; DNA: TGTGCCAGCAGTGACGGAACGGGGGGCCGCGGCTACACCTTC; CDR3: CASSDGTGGRGYTF
D: .; V: TRBV6-5; J: TRBJ1-2; size: .; DNA: TGTGCCAGCAAACAGGGAGACCGTTCGGGCTACACCTTC; CDR3: CASKQGDRSGYTF
D: TRBD2; V: TRBV19; J: TRBJ2-1; size: .; DNA: TGTGCCAGTAGTATCGGGGACTACGGCGAGCAGTTCTTC; CDR3: CASSIGDYGEQFF
D: TRBD1; V: TRBV19; J: TRBJ1-5; size: .; DNA: TGTGCCAGTTGGACAGGGTTTGAGCAGCCCCAGCATTTT; CDR3: CASWTGFEQPQHF
D: TRBD2; V: TRBV11-2; J: TRBJ2-5; size: .; DNA: TGTGCCAGCAGCTTAATGGCGGGGGTGGAGACCCAGTACTTC; CDR3: CASSLMAGVETQYF
D: .; V: TRBV3-1/TRBV3-2; J: TRBJ2-1; size: .; DNA: TGTGCCAGCAGCCAACCTCACGGCGGAGAGAGGGTGTTCTTC; CDR3: CASSQPHGGERVFF
D: TRBD1; V: TRBV28; J: TRBJ1-5; size: .; DNA: TGTGCCAGCAGTTTATGGGACAGGGGGGAATTACTGTGGCATTTT; CDR3: CASSLWDRGELLWHF
D: .; V: TRBV27; J: TRBJ2-1; size: once; DNA: TGTGCCAGCAGTTCAACGCCCCGCAGGGATCTCCTCTCCTACAATGAGCAGTTCTTC; CDR3: CASSSTPRRDLLSYNEQFF
D: .; V: TRBV5-6; J: TRBJ2-7; size: .; DNA: TGTGCCAGCAGCTTTGGGACAGAGCAGTACTTC; CDR3: CASSFGTEQYF
D: .; V: TRBV5-4; J: TRBJ1-1; size: .; DNA: TGTGCCAGCAGCCAGGACAGTCTAAACACTGAAGCTTTCTTT; CDR3: CASSQDSLNTEAFF
D: .; V: TRBV19; J: TRBJ1-5; size: once; DNA: TGTGCCAGTAGTATGGGGGGGGGTCAGCCCCAGCATTTT; CDR3: CASSMGGGQPQHF
D: TRBD2; V: TRBV2; J: TRBJ2-5; size: .; DNA: TGTGCCAGCATGCGGGGGGGGCTAAGGGTAAAAGAGACCCAGTACTTC; CDR3: CASMRGGLRVKETQYF
D: .; V: TRBV27; J: TRBJ2-2; size: .; DNA: TGTGCCAGCAGTTTGTCAACTACTACTAGAGAGCTGTTTTTT; CDR3: CASSLSTTTRELFF
D: .; V: TRBV28; J: TRBJ1-5; size: few; DNA: TGTGCCAGCAGTTTTTTAAATCAGCCCCAGCATTTT; CDR3: CASSFLNQPQHF
D: .; V: TRBV25-1; J: TRBJ1-1; size: .; DNA: TGTGCCGTCATGAAATTGCGTGTGGCTTTCTTT; CDR3: CAVMKLRVAFF
D: TRBD1; V: TRBV20-1; J: TRBJ1-1; size: .; DNA: TGCAGTGCTAGTTGGCAGGGGGCTTTGGCTTTCTTT; CDR3: CSASWQGALAFF
D: TRBD2; V: TRBV19; J: TRBJ2-5; size: .; DNA: TGTGCCAGTACCAGAACCGGGAGCGGGGGCGCGGTTGCGCCTGAAGCGCGGACCCAGTACTTC; CDR3: CASTRTGSGGAVAPEARTQYF
D: .; V: TRBV5-1; J: TRBJ2-3; size: .; DNA: TGCGCCAGCAGCTTGATTTCCAGGGGCGGGAGTGTGGCAGATACGCAGTATTTT; CDR3: CASSLISRGGSVADTQYF
D: .; V: TRBV7-9; J: TRBJ2-1; size: few; DNA: TGTGCCAGCAGCTTGACAGGATACAACAATGAGCAGTTCTTC; CDR3: CASSLTGYNNEQFF
D: .; V: TRBV28; J: TRBJ1-1; size: once; DNA: TGTGCCAGCAGTCCATCACAGGGAGTCACTGAAGCTTTCTTT; CDR3: CASSPSQGVTEAFF
D: TRBD1; V: TRBV14; J: TRBJ2-5; size: once; DNA: TGTGCCAGCAGCCAAGTTGACAGGGACGGGGAGACCCAGTACTTC; CDR3: CASSQVDRDGETQYF
D: .; V: TRBV9; J: TRBJ1-2; size: .; DNA: TGTGCCAGCAGCTCGCGCGGGGCCAGGGAATTTGATGGCTACACCTTC; CDR3: CASSSRGAREFDGYTF
D: TRBD1; V: TRBV4-1; J: TRBJ1-5; size: .; DNA: TGCGCCAGCAGCCAAGGATCGGGACAGGCCAATCAGCCCCAGCATTTT; CDR3: CASSQGSGQANQPQHF
D: .; V: TRBV5-1; J: TRBJ2-6; size: .; DNA: TGCGCCAGCACCATAACGGGTACTGGGGCCAACGTCCTGACTTTC; CDR3: CASTITGTGANVLTF